Included here is one T cell receptor (beta chain) sequence, with context. Its cognate antigen has yet to be identified. No quality values exist for individual bases; no much larger clone is one base distant. This sample was taken from a study of T cell responses to AZD1222 COVID-19 vaccine (dated by TCRdb to the early 2020s). As for the study more broadly: Because spike-specific TCR depth and breadth did not differ between the two schedules, AZD1222 recipients who got a second dose at roughly 4 weeks were pooled with those who got a second dose at roughly 12 weeks. A total of just over 230 trial participants underwent TCR sequencing, of whom about 210 had received two doses of AZD1222 and some 26 had received two doses of the MenACWY control vaccine. Trial participants were enrolled by age into subgroups of 18-55, 56-69 and 70-plus years, and around 150, 29 and 61 TCR-sequenced participants, respectively, were included in these subgroups. Paper-wide results and their limitations: Conclusions about previously exposed vaccinees are limited, since just a handful of AZD1222 recipients were seropositive for SARS-CoV-2 at baseline. After two AZD1222 doses, both the breadth and the depth of spike-specific TCRs were significantly higher than at day 0 and than in MenACWY recipients. Nearly half of unique spike-specific TCRs reportedly recognized epitopes outside regions mutated in the B.1.351 and B.1.1.7 variants. The vaccine-associated CD4 TCRs covered the entire spike protein, and the dominant responses fell in regions 160-218 and 743-854. Participants were mostly white British, with more females than males. The authors suggested clonal diversity may have been underestimated. In the small 56-69-year group, the increase in depth fell short of significance, most likely because of low power. Because no day 14 peak-response samples were available, the repertoires could be characterized only after the peak T cell response.

Inclusive of the bounding cysteine and phenylalanine, the CDR3 is 16 residues long. Solely the CDR3 DNA is kept, with 48 bases framed from the first base. V loses 7 bases, J loses 0 bases, and the germline ends lie 18 bases apart. Via the germline V gene, CDR1 is MDHEN and CDR2 SYDVKM. The CDR3 regions of human TCRbeta chains were subjected to immunosequencing. The original methods were these. TCRs in the repertoires were compared against a reference library of SARS-CoV-2-specific TCRs that had been generated with the MIRA antigen-specificity platform. Breadth was defined as the fraction of unique TCRs that were SARS-CoV-2-associated, and depth was defined as the fraction of total T cells that were SARS-CoV-2-associated. Using the MIRA data, each spike-specific TCR was mapped to the spike region that the TCR reacts to and placed in a CD4 or CD8 class. Log10-transformed breadth and depth values were compared by one-way ANOVA with Sidak's multiple comparisons tests. TCRdb retrieved this table from immuneACCESS and kept in-frame rearrangements only. Not all clones are present; in checked studies, unresolved V genes account for under half, and no reason is known for the remainder. Clone size and V and J calls were adopted from that table, with D and trimming inferred from the DNA. The sample includes around 160,000 clones, with 85% to 90% observed a single time. The leading ten clones occupy less than 6.5% of the sample.

This specimen's time point label, interpreted: baseline before first vaccination. Vaccinee samples came from UK trials COV001 and COV002, including a single-blind randomized controlled phase 2/3 trial of AZD1222 (ChAdOx1 nCoV-19) in healthy adults. For TCRbeta chain sequencing, PBMC samples were collected from trial participants at day 0 and at day 28 after the second dose. This TCR was recovered from an adult in good health. The sample in question was peripheral blood, obtained on day 0 of AZD1222 vaccination. The chain couples TRBV28 to TRBJ1-1, with no confident D gene call. The sequence in DNA is TGTGCCAGCACACTTACCTCTACGCGGGTGAACACTGAAGCTTTCTTT. Translated, this is CASTLTSTRVNTEAFF. Supplemented by the reference TRBV28 and TRBJ1-1 proteins around the CDR3, the complete variable domain is DVKVTQSSRYLVKRTGEKVFLECVQDMDHENMFWYRQDPGLGLRLIYFSYDVKMKEKGDIPEGYSVSREKKERFSLILESASTNQTSMYLCASTLTSTRVNTEAFFGQGTRLTVV.